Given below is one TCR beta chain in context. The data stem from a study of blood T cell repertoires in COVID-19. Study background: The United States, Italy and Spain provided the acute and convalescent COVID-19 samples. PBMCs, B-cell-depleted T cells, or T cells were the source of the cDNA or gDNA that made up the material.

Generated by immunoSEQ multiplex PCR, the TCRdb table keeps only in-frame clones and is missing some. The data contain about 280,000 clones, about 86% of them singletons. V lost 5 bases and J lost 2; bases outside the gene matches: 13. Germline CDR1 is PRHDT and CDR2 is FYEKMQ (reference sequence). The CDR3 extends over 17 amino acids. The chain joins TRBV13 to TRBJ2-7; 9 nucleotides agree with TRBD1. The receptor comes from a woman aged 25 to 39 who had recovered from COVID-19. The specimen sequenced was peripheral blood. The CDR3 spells CASSASTGTGLTYEQYF. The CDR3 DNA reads TGTGCCAGCAGCGCATCGACCGGGACAGGGCTTACCTACGAGCAGTACTTC.